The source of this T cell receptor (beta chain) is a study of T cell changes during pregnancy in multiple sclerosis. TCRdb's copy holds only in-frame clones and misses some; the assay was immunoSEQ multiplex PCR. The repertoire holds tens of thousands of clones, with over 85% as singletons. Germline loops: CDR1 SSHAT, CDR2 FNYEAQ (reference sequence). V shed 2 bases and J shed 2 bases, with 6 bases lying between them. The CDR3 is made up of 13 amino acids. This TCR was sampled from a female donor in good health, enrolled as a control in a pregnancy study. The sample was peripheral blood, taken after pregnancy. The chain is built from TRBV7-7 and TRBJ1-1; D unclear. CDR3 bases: TGTGCCAGCAGCTTACAGGTAAACACTGAAGCTTTCTTT. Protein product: CASSLQVNTEAFF.